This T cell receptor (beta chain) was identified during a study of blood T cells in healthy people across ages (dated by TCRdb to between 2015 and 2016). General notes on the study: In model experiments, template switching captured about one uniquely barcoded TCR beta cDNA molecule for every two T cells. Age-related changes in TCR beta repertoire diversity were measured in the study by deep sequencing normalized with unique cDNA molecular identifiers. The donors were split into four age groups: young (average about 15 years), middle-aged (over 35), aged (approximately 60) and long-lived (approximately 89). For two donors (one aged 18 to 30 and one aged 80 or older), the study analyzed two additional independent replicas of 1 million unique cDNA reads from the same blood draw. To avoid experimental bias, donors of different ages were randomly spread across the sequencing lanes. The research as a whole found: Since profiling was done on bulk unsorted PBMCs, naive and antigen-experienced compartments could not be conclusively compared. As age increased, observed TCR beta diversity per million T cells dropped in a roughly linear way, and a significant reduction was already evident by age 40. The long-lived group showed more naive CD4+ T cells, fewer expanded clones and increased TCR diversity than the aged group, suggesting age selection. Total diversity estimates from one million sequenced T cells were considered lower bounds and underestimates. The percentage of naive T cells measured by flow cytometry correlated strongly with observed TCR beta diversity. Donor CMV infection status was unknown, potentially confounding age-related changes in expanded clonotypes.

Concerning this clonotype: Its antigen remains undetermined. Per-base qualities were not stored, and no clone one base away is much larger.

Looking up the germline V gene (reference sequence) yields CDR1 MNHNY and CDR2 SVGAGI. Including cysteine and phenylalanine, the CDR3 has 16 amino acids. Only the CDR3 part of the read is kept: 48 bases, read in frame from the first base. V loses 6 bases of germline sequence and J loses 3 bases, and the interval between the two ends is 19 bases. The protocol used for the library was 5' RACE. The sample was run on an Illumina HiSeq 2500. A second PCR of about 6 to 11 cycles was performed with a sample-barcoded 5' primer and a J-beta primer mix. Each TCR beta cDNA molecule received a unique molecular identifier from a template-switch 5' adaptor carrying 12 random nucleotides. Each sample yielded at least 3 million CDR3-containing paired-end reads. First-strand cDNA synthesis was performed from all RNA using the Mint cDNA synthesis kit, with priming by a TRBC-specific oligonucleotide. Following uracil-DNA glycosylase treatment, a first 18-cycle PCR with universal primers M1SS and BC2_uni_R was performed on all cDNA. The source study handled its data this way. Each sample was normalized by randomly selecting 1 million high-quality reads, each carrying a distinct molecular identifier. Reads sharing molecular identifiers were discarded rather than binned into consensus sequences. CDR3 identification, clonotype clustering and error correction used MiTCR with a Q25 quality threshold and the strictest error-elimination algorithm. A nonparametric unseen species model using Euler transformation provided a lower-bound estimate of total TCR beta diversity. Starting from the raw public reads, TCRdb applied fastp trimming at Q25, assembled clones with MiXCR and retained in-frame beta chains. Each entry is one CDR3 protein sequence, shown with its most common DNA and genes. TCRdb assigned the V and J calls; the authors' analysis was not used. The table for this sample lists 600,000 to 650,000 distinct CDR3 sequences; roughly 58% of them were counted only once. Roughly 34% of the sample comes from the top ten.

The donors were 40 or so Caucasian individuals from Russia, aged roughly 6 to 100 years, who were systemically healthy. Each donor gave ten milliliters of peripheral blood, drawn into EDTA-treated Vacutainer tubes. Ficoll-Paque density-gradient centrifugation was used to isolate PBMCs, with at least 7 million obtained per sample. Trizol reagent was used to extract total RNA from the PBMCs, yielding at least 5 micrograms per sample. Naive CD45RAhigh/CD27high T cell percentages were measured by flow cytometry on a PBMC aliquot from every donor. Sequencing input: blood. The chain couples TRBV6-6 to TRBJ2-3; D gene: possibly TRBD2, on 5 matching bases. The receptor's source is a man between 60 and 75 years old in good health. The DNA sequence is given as TGTGCCAGCAGCCCCTTGGTCCGGGGTCTAACAGATACGCAGTATTTT. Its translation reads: CASSPLVRGLTDTQYF.